This passage covers 20 T cell receptor beta chains from one sample sequenced in a study of cytomegalovirus exposure and HLA in healthy donors. Clones were read by immunoSEQ multiplex PCR, and TCRdb kept only the in-frame ones, dropping some. The data show 150,000 or so clones, 75% to 90% seen once. The sample taken for sequencing was PBMCs. These receptors all come from a man between 18 and 29 years old in good health and CMV-seropositive.

The chain employs TRBV19 and TRBJ1-5, with 10 bases fitting TRBD1. Germline V lookup: CDR1 LNHDA, CDR2 SQIVND (reference sequence). After removal of 6 bases from V and 4 bases from J, the junction contained 6 bases not matched to a gene. The CDR3 covers 15 residues. CDR3 sequence: CASSEDRGLNQPQHF. The DNA for the CDR3 is TGTGCCAGTAGCGAAGACAGGGGGCTAAATCAGCCCCAGCATTTT.

The chain is built from TRBV5-1 and TRBJ2-5; no firm D call. V lost 4 bases and J 5 bases, leaving 12 bases between the germline ends. Looked up from germline, CDR1 is SGHRS and CDR2 is YFSETQ. This CDR3 is built from 13 residues. CDR3 bases: TGCGCCAGCAGCCTGGCTTCCCAGGAGACCCAGTACTTC. This encodes CASSLASQETQYF. Drawing the rest from reference TRBV5-1 and TRBJ2-5, the complete variable domain is KAGVTQTPRYLIKTRGQQVTLSCSPISGHRSVSWYQQTPGQGLQFLFEYFSETQRNKGNFPGRFSGRQFSNSRSEMNVSTLELGDSALYLCASSLASQETQYFGPGTRLLVL.

The V and J genes are TRBV2 and TRBJ2-2; 7 bases line up with TRBD1. CDR1 and CDR2 from the germline V gene are SNHLY and FYNNEI. The J segment lost 1 base and the V segment lost 6 bases, leaving 2 bases of the junction unmatched. The CDR3 covers 14 residues. In nucleotides, the CDR3 is TGTGCCAGCAGGACAGGGAGGAACACCGGGGAGCTGTTTTTT. Amino acid sequence: CASRTGRNTGELFF.

V and J are TRBV27 and TRBJ1-1; 12 bases line up with TRBD1. Germline V CDR1 and CDR2: MNHEY, SMNVEV (reference sequence). The CDR3 consists of 21 residues. The V gene end was trimmed by 0 bases and the J gene end by 3 bases; junction bases not matched to a gene: 17. The CDR3 DNA reads as TGTGCCAGCAGTTTATCGCCTGTAATAACCGGGACAGGGGGCGAGGACACTGAAGCTTTCTTT. This gives the protein CASSLSPVITGTGGEDTEAFF.

This rearrangement joins TRBV19 to TRBJ1-1; 9 nucleotides align to TRBD1. V was pared by 4 bases and J by 4 bases, with 1 base of the junction left unmatched. Germline V gives CDR1 LNHDA, CDR2 SQIVND (reference sequence). The CDR3 consists of 13 residues. This CDR3 is CASSTDRGTEAFF. CDR3 sequence (DNA): TGTGCCAGTAGTACGGACAGGGGCACTGAAGCTTTCTTT.

The chain links TRBV7-3 to TRBJ2-2; the match to TRBD2 covers 9 bases. Germline V gene sequence: CDR1 SGHTA, CDR2 FQGTGA. V shed 5 bases, J shed 8 bases, and the junction held 9 bases outside the gene matches. CDR3 length: 15 residues. The CDR3 region is CASSLSGGRTGELFF. Here the CDR3 DNA reads TGTGCCAGCAGCCTTAGCGGGGGACGAACTGGGGAGCTGTTTTTT.

This clone was found once. The V gene is TRBV27, the J gene TRBJ1-2; TRBD1 agrees at 7 bases. CDR1 is MNHEY and CDR2 is SMNVEV in the germline V gene (reference sequence). Trimming took 6 bases from V and 0 from J; bases not matched to a gene: 13. This CDR3 region has 17 residues. CDR3 DNA: TGTGCCAGCAGCCTCCCCCTCGGGGACAGTTCTAACTATGGCTACACCTTC. It codes for CASSLPLGDSSNYGYTF.

This rearrangement joins TRBV7-9 to TRBJ1-5; maybe TRBD1 (5 bases). The V end was cut by 5 bases, the J end by 5 bases, with 7 bases between. The CDR3 totals 12 residues. Germline CDR1 reads SEHNR; CDR2 reads FQNEAQ (reference sequence). This CDR3 is CASSQGDQPQHF. CDR3 DNA sequence: TGTGCCAGCAGCCAAGGGGATCAGCCCCAGCATTTT.

This clone was detected once. The gene calls are TRBV11-2 and TRBJ2-3; TRBD2 agrees at 7 bases. Per germline, CDR1 SGHAT and CDR2 FQNNGV. The CDR3 has 17 amino acids. The trim removed 1 base at V and 0 bases at J, leaving 7 bases unmatched. DNA of the CDR3: TGTGCCAGCAGCTTAGGGTTAGCGGGCCAGAGCACAGATACGCAGTATTTT. Protein sequence: CASSLGLAGQSTDTQYF.

The chain links TRBV5-6 to TRBJ2-3; the match to TRBD1 covers 9 bases. Germline-derived CDR1 and CDR2 are SGHDT and YYEEEE. The V segment lost 0 bases and the J segment 3 bases; nucleotides outside the gene matches: 2. This CDR3 is built from 15 residues. CDR3 loop: CASSLGTGVTDTQYF. The CDR3 DNA sequence: TGTGCCAGCAGCTTGGGGACAGGGGTGACAGATACGCAGTATTTT.

The gene calls are TRBV5-1 and TRBJ2-1; D not certain. CDR3 size: 13 residues. Germline V CDR1 and CDR2: SGHRS, YFSETQ. Trimming took 4 bases from V and 9 from J, leaving 14 bases between them. The CDR3 spells CASSVNVGGEQFF. CDR3 DNA: TGCGCCAGCAGCGTTAACGTAGGCGGTGAGCAGTTCTTC.

This rearrangement joins TRBV7-2 to TRBJ1-2; possibly TRBD1 for D (6 bases). Trimming shortened V by 5 bases and J by 4 bases, and 14 bases separated the two germline ends. The CDR3 totals 14 residues. CDR1 and CDR2 (germline): SGHTA, FQGNSA. The CDR3 bases are TGTGCCAGCAGCCTGAGGACAGAACGCTATGGCTACACCTTC. Translating it yields CASSLRTERYGYTF.

The chain has TRBV2 and TRBJ1-5, with D maybe TRBD1 (6 bases). Trimming left V 6 bases short and J 3 bases short, with 12 bases between. In germline, CDR1 is SNHLY, CDR2 FYNNEI. The CDR3 extends over 14 amino acids. The CDR3 DNA follows: TGTGCCAGCAGGGAGGACAGCTACAATCAGCCCCAGCATTTT. Translation gives CASREDSYNQPQHF.

Turning to this clone: Other DNA sequences in this sample translate to the same CDR3. This CDR3 is CASSRGQLNTEAFF. CDR3 DNA sequence: TGTGCCAGTAGTAGGGGACAGTTGAACACTGAAGCTTTCTTT. V usage is TRBV19 and J usage is TRBJ1-1; 7 positions match TRBD1. The germline V gene has CDR1 LNHDA and CDR2 SQIVND (reference sequence). The junction had 2 bases not matched to a gene; V was cut back by 4 bases and J by 0 bases. CDR3 size: 14 residues.

V gene TRBV6-5 combines with J gene TRBJ2-1; 13 bases map to TRBD2. This CDR3 contains 14 residues. V was pared by 6 bases and J by 8 bases, with 4 bases of the junction left unmatched. Germline V gene data show CDR1 as MNHEY and CDR2 as SVGAGI. The CDR3 loop reads CASRGTSGAHEQFF. The DNA of the CDR3 is TGTGCCAGCAGGGGGACTAGCGGGGCCCATGAGCAGTTCTTC.

Only a few counts were recorded for this clone. V and J are TRBV13 and TRBJ2-3, with TRBD1 matching over 8 bases. The CDR3 loop spans 16 amino acids. V trimming: 5 bases; J trimming: 0 bases; junction bases outside the gene matches: 7. Germline CDR1 is PRHDT and CDR2 is FYEKMQ (reference sequence). This chain's CDR3 is CASSLRTGISTDTQYF. The CDR3 nucleotides read TGTGCCAGCAGCCTTCGGACAGGGATAAGCACAGATACGCAGTATTTT. Looking up the rest from reference TRBV13 and TRBJ2-3 gives the full variable domain: AAGVIQSPRHLIKEKRETATLKCYPIPRHDTVYWYQQGPGQDPQFLISFYEKMQSDKGSIPDRFSAQQFSDYHSELNMSSLELGDSALYFCASSLRTGISTDTQYFGPGTRLTVL.

The V gene is TRBV7-8, the J gene TRBJ1-1; D is ambiguous. The CDR3 length is 17 residues. Germline assignment: CDR1 SGHVS and CDR2 FQNEAQ. V shed 1 base and J shed 1 base, with 16 bases lying between them. The CDR3: CASSLGQSQVGNTEAFF. CDR3 nucleotides: TGTGCCAGCAGCTTAGGTCAGTCGCAGGTCGGGAACACTGAAGCTTTCTTT.

The DNA of the CDR3 is TGTGCCAGCAGCTTATCACTAGCGGGGCCTAACAATGAGCAGTTCTTC. Translated: CASSLSLAGPNNEQFF. The rearrangement links TRBV7-2 to TRBJ2-1; TRBD2 matches at 10 bases. The CDR3 runs 16 residues. Germline-derived CDR1 and CDR2 are SGHTA and FQGNSA. After removal of 2 bases from V and 5 bases from J, the junction contained 6 bases not matched to a gene.

This clone was observed a handful of times. The J gene is TRBJ2-5, the V gene TRBV11-2; the D is unclear. The CDR3 covers 14 residues. Trimming left V 1 base short and J 5 bases short, with 11 bases between. Germline loops: CDR1 SGHAT, CDR2 FQNNGV. Here the CDR3 reads CASSLARFSETQYF. CDR3 bases: TGTGCCAGCAGCTTAGCGAGGTTTTCGGAGACCCAGTACTTC.

The rearrangement links TRBV4-2 to TRBJ1-1, with a tentative D call TRBD1 (6 bases). V lost 5 bases and J lost 0, with 16 bases in between. Germline V gene lookup returns CDR1 LGHNA and CDR2 YNFKEQ. This CDR3 contains 16 residues. CDR3 protein: CASSVDYREMNTEAFF. DNA for the CDR3: TGTGCCAGCAGCGTGGATTACAGGGAAATGAACACTGAAGCTTTCTTT.